Listed below are T cell receptor beta chains from one sample, sequenced in a study of T cell changes during pregnancy in multiple sclerosis. Produced via immunoSEQ multiplex PCR; TCRdb's table is partial and in-frame only. The table lists approximately 92,000 clones, almost 95% of them singletons, with around 2.7% in the top ten. The specimen was peripheral blood, collected in the first trimester of pregnancy. The receptors shown here come from a female donor with multiple sclerosis, enrolled in a pregnancy study. Each CDR3 is given with its conserved first and last residue. The size field is filled for only some rows; it gives once, few, many or a size class.

>TRBV5-1|TRBJ2-7|-
CASSLETGSHISYEQYF
>TRBV9|TRBJ2-2|-
CASSVRGGRGELFF
>TRBV28|TRBJ2-5|-
CASSLGEVAGGRWEETQYF
>TRBV28|TRBJ2-6|-
CASSLPTSGANVLTF
>TRBV6-5|TRBJ2-2|-
CASSFWGGGDTGELFF
>TRBV5-1|TRBJ2-5|-
CASSWRLAQETQYF
>TRBV28|TRBJ2-3|-
CASSFLESTDTQYF
>TRBV28|TRBJ1-4|-
CATGQGPTNEKLFF
>TRBV28|TRBJ1-1|-
CASSYTENTEAFF
>TRBV6-4|TRBJ1-1|-
CASTRGDTEAFF
>TRBV27|TRBJ2-1|-
CASSLRIRTAYNEQFF
>TRBV6-1|TRBJ2-1|-
CASSHGTHVNSEQFF
>TRBV7-6|TRBJ2-5|-
CASTLSGSRVRTQYF
>TRBV14|TRBJ2-1|-
CASSQEFAGTSGRLGNEQFF
>TRBV6-5|TRBJ1-4|-
CATSQGEKLFF
>TRBV9|TRBJ2-6|-
CASSTRVAGGPGANVLTF
>TRBV7-2|TRBJ2-7|-
CASSFRLDTLYEQYF
>TRBV7-2|TRBJ2-6|once
CASSSGTGHSGANVLTF
>TRBV15|TRBJ2-7|-
CATSNGLGAYEQYF
>TRBV7-9|TRBJ2-7|-
CASRGSAGHEQYF
>TRBV27|TRBJ2-1|-
CASSRGGYNEQFF
>TRBV19|TRBJ2-7|-
CASSIAQGAPEQYF
>TRBV28|TRBJ2-7|-
CASSLPASGSKYF
>TRBV29-1|TRBJ2-3|-
CSVEQGSVGQYF
>TRBV5-1|TRBJ2-3|once
CASSLIPGLGLDTQYF
>TRBV28|TRBJ1-5|-
CASSLYVGQGGQPQHF
>TRBV28|TRBJ2-1|-
CASTGRSYNEQFF
>TRBV13|TRBJ1-5|-
CASSLGGQGVRQPQHF
>TRBV28|TRBJ1-2|-
CASSPIGTGPLGYTF
>TRBV28|TRBJ2-5|-
CASSFGQGAQKTQYF
>TRBV28|TRBJ2-5|-
CASSQTVLAAQETQYF